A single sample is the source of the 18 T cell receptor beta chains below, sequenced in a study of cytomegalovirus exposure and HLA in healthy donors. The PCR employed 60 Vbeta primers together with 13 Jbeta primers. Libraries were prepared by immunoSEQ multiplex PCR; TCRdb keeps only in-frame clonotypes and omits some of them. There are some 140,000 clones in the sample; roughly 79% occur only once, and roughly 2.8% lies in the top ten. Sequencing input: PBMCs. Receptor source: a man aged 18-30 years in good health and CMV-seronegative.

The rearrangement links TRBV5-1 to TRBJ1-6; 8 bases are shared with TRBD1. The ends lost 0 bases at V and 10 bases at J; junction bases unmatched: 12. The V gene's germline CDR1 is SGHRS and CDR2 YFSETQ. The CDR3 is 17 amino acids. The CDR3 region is CASSLVGADRGGSPLHF. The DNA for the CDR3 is TGCGCCAGCAGCTTGGTTGGTGCAGACAGGGGAGGGTCACCCCTCCACTTT.

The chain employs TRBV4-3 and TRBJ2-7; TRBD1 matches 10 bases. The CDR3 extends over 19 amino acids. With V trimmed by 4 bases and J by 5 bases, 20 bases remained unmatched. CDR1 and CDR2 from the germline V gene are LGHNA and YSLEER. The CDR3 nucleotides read TGCGCCAGCAGCCGAGAAATCCGCGGGACAGGGGTAATAGGGAACGAGCAGTACTTC. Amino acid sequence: CASSREIRGTGVIGNEQYF.

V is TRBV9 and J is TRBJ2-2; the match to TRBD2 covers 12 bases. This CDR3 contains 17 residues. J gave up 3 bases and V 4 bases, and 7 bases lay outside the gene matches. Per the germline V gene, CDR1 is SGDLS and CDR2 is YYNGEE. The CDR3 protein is CASSLRRLAGDTGELFF. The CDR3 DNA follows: TGTGCCAGCAGCTTAAGGCGACTAGCGGGGGACACCGGGGAGCTGTTTTTT.

The CDR3 is CASSQAGGLDQPQHF. CDR3 bases: TGCGCCAGCAGCCAAGCGGGGGGCCTAGATCAGCCCCAGCATTTT. V usage is TRBV4-3 and J usage is TRBJ1-5; D might be TRBD1 (6 bases). Deletions cut 1 base from V and 5 bases from J, with 12 bases between. The CDR3 is made up of 15 amino acids. Germline V gene data show CDR1 as LGHNA and CDR2 as YSLEER.

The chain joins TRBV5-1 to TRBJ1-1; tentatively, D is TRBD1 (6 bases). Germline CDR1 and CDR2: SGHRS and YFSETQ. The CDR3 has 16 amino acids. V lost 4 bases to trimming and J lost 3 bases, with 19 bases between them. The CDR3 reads CASSPLPDRRDTEAFF. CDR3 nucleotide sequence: TGCGCCAGCAGCCCCTTACCAGACAGGCGGGACACTGAAGCTTTCTTT.

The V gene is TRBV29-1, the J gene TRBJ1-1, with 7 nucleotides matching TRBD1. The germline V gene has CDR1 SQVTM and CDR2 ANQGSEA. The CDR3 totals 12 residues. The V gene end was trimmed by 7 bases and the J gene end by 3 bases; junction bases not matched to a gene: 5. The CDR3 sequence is CSARTGDTEAFF. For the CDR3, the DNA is TGCAGCGCCCGAACAGGGGACACTGAAGCTTTCTTT.

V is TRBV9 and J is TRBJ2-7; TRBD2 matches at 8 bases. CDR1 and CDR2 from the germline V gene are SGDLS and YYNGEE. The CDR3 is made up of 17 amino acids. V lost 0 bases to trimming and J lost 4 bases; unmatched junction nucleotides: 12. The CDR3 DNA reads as TGTGCCAGCAGCGTAGGGGTCGGGACTAGGGGTACGTACGAGCAGTACTTC. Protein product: CASSVGVGTRGTYEQYF.

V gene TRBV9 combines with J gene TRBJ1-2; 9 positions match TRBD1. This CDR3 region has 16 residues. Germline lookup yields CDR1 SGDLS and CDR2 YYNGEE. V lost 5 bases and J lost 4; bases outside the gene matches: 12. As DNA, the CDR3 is TGTGCCAGCAGTCGAGACACAGGGGGCGCGAGCTATGGCTACACCTTC. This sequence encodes CASSRDTGGASYGYTF.

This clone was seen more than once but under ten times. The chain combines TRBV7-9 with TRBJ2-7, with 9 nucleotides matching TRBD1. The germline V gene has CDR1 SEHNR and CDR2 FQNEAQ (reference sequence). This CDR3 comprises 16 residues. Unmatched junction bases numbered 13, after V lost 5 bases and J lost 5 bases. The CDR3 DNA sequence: TGTGCCAGCAGCGCCTGGGGACAGGGAAGGTACCACGAGCAGTACTTC. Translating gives CASSAWGQGRYHEQYF.

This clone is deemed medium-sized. CDR3 residues: CASSLNPAGGRTGELFF. The CDR3, as DNA: TGCGCCAGCAGCCTCAACCCAGCGGGGGGGCGGACCGGGGAGCTGTTTTTT. This chain joins TRBV10-2 and TRBJ2-2, with 10 bases that match TRBD2. The CDR3 is made up of 17 amino acids. Looked up from germline, CDR1 is WSHSY and CDR2 is SAAADI. V gave up 6 bases and J gave up 5 bases; unmatched junction bases: 12.

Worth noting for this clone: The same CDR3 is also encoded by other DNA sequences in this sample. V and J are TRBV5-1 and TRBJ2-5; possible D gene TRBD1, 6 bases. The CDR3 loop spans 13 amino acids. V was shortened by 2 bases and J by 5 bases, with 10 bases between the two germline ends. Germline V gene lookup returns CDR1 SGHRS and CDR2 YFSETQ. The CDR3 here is CASSFQGMETQYF. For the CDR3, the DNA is TGCGCCAGCAGCTTTCAGGGGATGGAGACCCAGTACTTC.

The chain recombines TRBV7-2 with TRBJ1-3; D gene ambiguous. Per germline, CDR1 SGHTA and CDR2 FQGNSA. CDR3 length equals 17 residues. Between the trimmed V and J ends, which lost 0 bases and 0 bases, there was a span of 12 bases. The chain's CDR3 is CASSLARSGLSGNTIYF. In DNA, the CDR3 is TGTGCCAGCAGCTTAGCGCGATCCGGACTCTCTGGAAACACCATATATTTT. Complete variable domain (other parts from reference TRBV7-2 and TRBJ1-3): GAGVSQSPSNKVTEKGKDVELRCDPISGHTALYWYRQSLGQGLEFLIYFQGNSAPDKSGLPSDRFSAERTGGSVSTLTIQRTQQEDSAVYLCASSLARSGLSGNTIYFGEGSWLTVV.

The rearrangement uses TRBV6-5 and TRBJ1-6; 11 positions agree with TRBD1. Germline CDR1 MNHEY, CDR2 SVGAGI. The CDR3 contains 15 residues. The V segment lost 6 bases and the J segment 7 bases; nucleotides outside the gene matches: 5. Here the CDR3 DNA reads TGTGCCAGCAGAACGTGGACAGGGGGCAATTCACCCCTCCACTTT. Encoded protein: CASRTWTGGNSPLHF.

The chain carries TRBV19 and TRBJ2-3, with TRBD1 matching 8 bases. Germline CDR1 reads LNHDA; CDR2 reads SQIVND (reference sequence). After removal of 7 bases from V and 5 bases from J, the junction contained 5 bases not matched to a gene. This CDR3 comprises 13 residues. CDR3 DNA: TGTGCCAGTACGGACAGGGCAGTAGATACGCAGTATTTT. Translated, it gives CASTDRAVDTQYF.

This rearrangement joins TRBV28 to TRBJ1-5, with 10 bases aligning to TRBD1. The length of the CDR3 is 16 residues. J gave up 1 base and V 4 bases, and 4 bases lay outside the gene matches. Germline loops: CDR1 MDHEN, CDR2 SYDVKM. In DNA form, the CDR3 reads TGTGCCAGCAGTTCCCCGGACAGGGGGAGCAATCAGCCCCAGCATTTT. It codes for CASSSPDRGSNQPQHF.

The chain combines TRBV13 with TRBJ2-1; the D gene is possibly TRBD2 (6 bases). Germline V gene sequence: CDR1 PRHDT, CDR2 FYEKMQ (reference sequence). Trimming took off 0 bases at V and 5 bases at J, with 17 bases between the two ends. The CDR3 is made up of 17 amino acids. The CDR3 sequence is CASSLGGLGVTDNEQFF. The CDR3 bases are TGTGCCAGCAGCTTAGGGGGACTGGGGGTAACAGACAATGAGCAGTTCTTC.

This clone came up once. The CDR3 spells CASRPTGSPLHF. As DNA, the CDR3 is TGTGCCAGTAGACCCACTGGTTCACCCCTCCACTTT. This sequence joins TRBV19 and TRBJ1-6; D remains ambiguous. Trimming removed 6 bases at V and 9 bases at J, with 9 bases between. The CDR3 covers 12 residues. CDR1 is LNHDA, CDR2 SQIVND, per germline (reference sequence). The whole variable domain, remainder taken from reference TRBV19 and TRBJ1-6, is DGGITQSPKYLFRKEGQNVTLSCEQNLNHDAMYWYRQDPGQGLRLIYYSQIVNDFQKGDIAEGYSVSREKKESFPLTVTSAQKNPTAFYLCASRPTGSPLHFGNGTRLTVT.

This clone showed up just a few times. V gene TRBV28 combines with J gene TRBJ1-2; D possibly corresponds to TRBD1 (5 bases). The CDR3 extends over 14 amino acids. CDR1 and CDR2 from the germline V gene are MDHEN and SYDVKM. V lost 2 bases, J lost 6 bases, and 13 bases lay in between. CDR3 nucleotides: TGTGCCAGCAGTTTAAGGGGTGCCAGCCATGGCTACACCTTC. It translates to CASSLRGASHGYTF.